The 21 T cell receptor beta chains below all came from one sample that was sequenced in a study of T cells in Graves' hyperthyroidism and ophthalmopathy. Amplification of TCR beta CDR3 regions was performed using RNA transcripts as template. HTBI primers were used for first-round RT-PCR of the TCR CDR3. Using its own MiXCR run on the multiplex PCR reads, TCRdb lists one record per CDR3 protein. The data contain fewer than 200,000 distinct CDR3 sequences, around 15% of them singletons. The sample consisted of blood. All receptors derive from a woman between 45 and 65 years old with Graves' hyperthyroidism.

The rearrangement links TRBV19 to TRBJ1-6; a weak D match, TRBD1 (5 bases). The CDR3 covers 16 residues. Germline loops: CDR1 LNHDA, CDR2 SQIVND (reference sequence). V was cut by 7 bases and J by 0 bases, with 13 bases left in between. The CDR3 DNA reads as TGTGCCAGTAAAACCCGGGACGACTCCTATAATTCACCCCTCCACTTT. Protein: CASKTRDDSYNSPLHF.

This clonotype was seen ten or more times. This sequence joins TRBV11-2 and TRBJ1-6, with D maybe TRBD1 (6 bases). There are 16 residues in the CDR3. Looked up from germline, CDR1 is SGHAT and CDR2 is FQNNGV. V was trimmed by 6 bases and J by 4 bases, leaving 16 bases between them. As DNA, the CDR3 is TGTGCCAGCAGGGTTCTGGGGGCCGGTTATAATTCACCCCTCCACTTT. It specifies CASRVLGAGYNSPLHF.

This rearrangement joins TRBV5-1 to TRBJ2-1; tentatively, D is TRBD1 (5 bases). Trimming cost V 7 bases and J 4 bases, with 12 bases left between them. This CDR3 spans 13 amino acids. Germline CDR1 is SGHRS and CDR2 is YFSETQ. This CDR3 reads CASVGAVYNEQFF. The CDR3 DNA follows: TGCGCCAGCGTTGGGGCAGTTTACAATGAGCAGTTCTTC.

This clonotype occurred many times. The chain employs TRBV28 and TRBJ2-5; 10 nucleotides align to TRBD2. Germline-derived CDR1 and CDR2 are MDHEN and SYDVKM. V shed 6 bases, J shed 5 bases, and the junction held 15 bases outside the gene matches. This CDR3 spans 17 amino acids. The CDR3 here is CASSLIQRGGLRETQYF. CDR3 DNA sequence: TGTGCCAGCAGCTTGATCCAGCGGGGGGGCCTTAGGGAGACCCAGTACTTC.

This clonotype was picked up a small number of times. A single base separates this from a much larger clone, so it may be a read error. The chain uses TRBV9 and TRBJ2-3; the D gene is possibly TRBD2 (7 bases). The CDR3 has 17 residues. Germline loops: CDR1 SGDLS, CDR2 YYNGEE. This CDR3 is CASSPEGGTRLTGTQYF. The CDR3 nucleotides read TGTGCCAGCAGCCCCGAGGGGGGGACCCGCCTAACAGGTACGCAGTATTTT.

This clonotype was seen many times. The chain couples TRBV7-2 to TRBJ1-2; maybe TRBD1 (5 bases). Germline-derived CDR1 and CDR2 are SGHTA and FQGNSA. With 6 bases removed from V and 5 bases from J, the gap between germline ends came to 13 bases. The CDR3 covers 13 residues. CDR3 sequence: CASRTGTAYGYTF. As DNA, the CDR3 is TGTGCCAGCAGGACCGGGACCGCTTATGGCTACACCTTC.

About this clonotype: A much more abundant neighbour one base away suggests this may be a read error. V usage is TRBV6-2 or TRBV6-3 and J usage is TRBJ1-1; 7 bases map to TRBD1. Trimming took 6 bases from V and 4 from J; bases not matched to a gene: 8. CDR1 and CDR2 (germline): MNHEY, SVGEGT. The CDR3 loop spans 14 amino acids. The CDR3 bases are TGTGCCAGCAGGCCAGGGGGGGTGAGCACTGAAGCTTTCTTT. Amino acids: CASRPGGVSTEAFF.

V and J are TRBV2 and TRBJ2-7; the D gene is possibly TRBD2 (7 bases). Trimming removed 4 bases at V and 5 bases at J, with 12 bases between. The germline V gene encodes CDR1 SNHLY and CDR2 FYNNEI. CDR3 size: 13 residues. The CDR3 region is CASSGAGANEQYF. CDR3 nucleotides: TGTGCCAGCAGTGGGGCGGGGGCCAACGAGCAGTACTTC.

Many counts were recorded for this clonotype. The V and J genes are TRBV29-1 and TRBJ1-2; D is unresolved. The CDR3 sequence is 12 residues long. V lost 7 bases and J 7 bases, leaving 16 bases between the germline ends. CDR1 is SQVTM, CDR2 ANQGSEA, per germline. The CDR3 loop is CSAQGWAGGYTF. For the CDR3, the DNA is TGCAGCGCGCAAGGTTGGGCGGGTGGCTACACCTTC.

This chain connects TRBV19 to TRBJ2-3, with D possibly being TRBD2 (6 bases). Trimming took 3 bases from V and 2 from J, leaving 12 bases between them. CDR1 LNHDA and CDR2 SQIVND come from the germline V gene (reference sequence). CDR3 length: 15 amino acids. The CDR3 sequence is CASSIWAGTTDTQYF. Written as DNA, the CDR3 is TGTGCCAGTAGTATTTGGGCGGGGACCACAGATACGCAGTATTTT. Drawing the rest from reference TRBV19 and TRBJ2-3, the complete variable domain is DGGITQSPKYLFRKEGQNVTLSCEQNLNHDAMYWYRQDPGQGLRLIYYSQIVNDFQKGDIAEGYSVSREKKESFPLTVTSAQKNPTAFYLCASSIWAGTTDTQYFGPGTRLTVL.

This chain joins TRBV5-1 and TRBJ1-1; D is ambiguous. This CDR3 contains 15 residues. Germline V gives CDR1 SGHRS, CDR2 YFSETQ. Trimming removed 4 bases from V and 1 base from J, with 14 bases in between. CDR3 loop: CASSLLGSANTEAFF. CDR3 nucleotides: TGCGCCAGCAGCCTGCTGGGGTCCGCGAACACTGAAGCTTTCTTT.

J is TRBJ2-1 and V is TRBV19; no definite D call. V was shortened by 7 bases and J by 8 bases, with 15 bases between the two germline ends. From germline, CDR1 is LNHDA and CDR2 SQIVND (reference sequence). This CDR3 is built from 13 residues. The CDR3 coding sequence is TGTGCCAGTACCCCATCGTGGTCCCATGAGCAGTTCTTC. This translates into CASTPSWSHEQFF.

The chain joins TRBV6-4 to TRBJ2-3, with no clear D. CDR1 MRHNA and CDR2 SNTAGT come from the germline V gene. Between the trimmed V and J ends, which lost 0 bases and 2 bases, there was a span of 6 bases. The CDR3 is made up of 14 amino acids. The CDR3 DNA is TGTGCCAGCAGTGACTCGTTATCCACAGATACGCAGTATTTT. Its protein is CASSDSLSTDTQYF.

This clonotype came up a few times. The chain recombines TRBV7-2 with TRBJ1-2; D not resolved. The CDR3 is 15 amino acids. V was pared by 4 bases and J by 6 bases, with 18 bases between. CDR1 is SGHTA, CDR2 FQGNSA, per germline. CDR3 DNA: TGTGCCAGCAGCTCTCTCGGGCGTGGGCAGGATGGCTACACCTTC. This codes for CASSSLGRGQDGYTF.

This clonotype was recorded many times. CDR3 DNA: TGTGCCAGCAGTTACATCGGGGTGCGGACTGAAGCTTTCTTT. Amino acids: CASSYIGVRTEAFF. The rearrangement joins TRBV6-2 or TRBV6-3 to TRBJ1-1; D remains ambiguous. This CDR3 spans 14 amino acids. Germline loops: CDR1 MNHEY, CDR2 SVGEGT. The ends were cut back, 2 bases at V and 5 bases at J, with 12 bases in the middle.

This clonotype was recorded many times. The chain uses TRBV12-5 and TRBJ2-1; D might be TRBD2 (7 bases). Germline CDR1 reads LGHNT; CDR2 reads FRNRAP. Trimming took 3 bases from V and 6 from J, leaving 12 bases between them. CDR3 length equals 14 residues. This chain's CDR3 is CASGLIGGGNEQFF. The CDR3 DNA is TGTGCTAGTGGTTTAATAGGGGGGGGCAATGAGCAGTTCTTC.

Ten or more counts support this clonotype. The V gene is TRBV7-3, the J gene TRBJ2-3; D might be TRBD1 (5 bases). In germline, CDR1 is SGHTA, CDR2 FQGTGA. With 3 bases removed from V and 3 bases from J, the gap between germline ends came to 13 bases. The CDR3 loop spans 15 amino acids. The CDR3 loop is CASSLGRSYTDTQYF. For the CDR3, the DNA is TGTGCCAGCAGCTTGGGGCGGAGCTATACAGATACGCAGTATTTT. The whole variable domain, remainder taken from reference TRBV7-3 and TRBJ2-3, is GAGVSQTPSNKVTEKGKYVELRCDPISGHTALYWYRQSLGQGPEFLIYFQGTGAADDSGLPNDRFFAVRPEGSVSTLKIQRTERGDSAVYLCASSLGRSYTDTQYFGPGTRLTVL.

The chain carries TRBV5-6 and TRBJ1-2; D not certain. Germline-derived CDR1 and CDR2 are SGHDT and YYEEEE. The CDR3 is made up of 15 amino acids. V lost 1 base and J lost 2, with 12 bases in between. The CDR3 nucleotides are TGTGCCAGCAGCTTGATTGAGGGTTTGAACTATGGCTACACCTTC. It encodes CASSLIEGLNYGYTF.

This clonotype was counted many times. V gene TRBV7-2 combines with J gene TRBJ2-7; D is perhaps TRBD2 (6 bases). This CDR3 has 13 amino acids. Between the trimmed V and J ends, which lost 4 bases and 3 bases, there was a span of 10 bases. Germline V gene data show CDR1 as SGHTA and CDR2 as FQGNSA. CDR3 protein: CASSSRTNYEQYF. CDR3 coding DNA: TGTGCCAGCAGCTCCCGGACTAACTACGAGCAGTACTTC.

This clonotype showed up many times. The chain couples TRBV14 to TRBJ2-5; D call uncertain. Germline V CDR1 and CDR2: SGHDN, FVKESK. The CDR3 runs 13 residues. V lost 0 bases and J lost 4, with 6 bases in between. This chain's CDR3 is CASSQEWGETQYF. In DNA form, the CDR3 reads TGTGCCAGCAGCCAAGAATGGGGAGAGACCCAGTACTTC.

This chain connects TRBV19 to TRBJ1-1; D possibly corresponds to TRBD1 (5 bases). Trimming took 4 bases from V and 3 from J, leaving 9 bases between them. The CDR3 sequence is 13 residues long. The V gene's germline CDR1 is LNHDA and CDR2 SQIVND (reference sequence). In DNA, the CDR3 is TGTGCCAGTAGTACAGGGAGGTACACTGAAGCTTTCTTT. This translates into CASSTGRYTEAFF.